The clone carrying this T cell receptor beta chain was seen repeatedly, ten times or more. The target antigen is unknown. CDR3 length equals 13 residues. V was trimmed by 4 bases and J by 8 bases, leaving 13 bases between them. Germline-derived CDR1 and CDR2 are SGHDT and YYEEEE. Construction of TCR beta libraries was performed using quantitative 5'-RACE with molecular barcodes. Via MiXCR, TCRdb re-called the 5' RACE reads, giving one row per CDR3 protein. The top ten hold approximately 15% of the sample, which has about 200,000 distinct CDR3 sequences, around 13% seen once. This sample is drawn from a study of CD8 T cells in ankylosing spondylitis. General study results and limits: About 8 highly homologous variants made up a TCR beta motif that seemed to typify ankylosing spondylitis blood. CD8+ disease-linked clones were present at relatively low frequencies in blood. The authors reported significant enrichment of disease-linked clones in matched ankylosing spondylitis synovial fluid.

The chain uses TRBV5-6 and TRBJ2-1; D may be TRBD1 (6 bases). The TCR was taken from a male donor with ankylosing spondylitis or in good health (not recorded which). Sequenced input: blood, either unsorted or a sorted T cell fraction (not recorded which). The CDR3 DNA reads TGTGCCAGCAGCGAAAACAGGGCCTATGAGCAGTTCTTC. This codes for CASSENRAYEQFF.